The entry that follows covers one TCR beta chain sequence. This table comes from immunoSEQ multiplex PCR, and its TCRdb copy is limited to in-frame clones, with some not included. The data contain some 200,000 clones, about three quarters of them seen just once; the ten biggest clones take up roughly 8.8%. The data belong to a study of blood T cell repertoires in COVID-19. Germline V CDR1 and CDR2: KGHSH, LQKENI. This CDR3 has 15 residues. The ends lost 5 bases at V and 7 bases at J; junction bases unmatched: 6. Sample: peripheral blood. The sequence was obtained from a woman aged 45-65 years with active or convalescent COVID-19. This chain connects TRBV18 to TRBJ1-6, with 9 bases that match TRBD1. The CDR3 reads CASSFRDRDNSPLHF. The CDR3 nucleotides read TGTGCCAGCTCATTCCGGGACAGGGACAATTCACCCCTCCACTTT. The whole variable domain, filled in from reference TRBV18 and TRBJ1-6, reads NAGVMQNPRHLVRRRGQEARLRCSPMKGHSHVYWYRQLPEEGLKFMVYLQKENIIDESGMPKERFSAEFPKEGPSILRIQQVVRGDSAAYFCASSFRDRDNSPLHFGNGTRLTVT.